This T cell receptor (beta chain) was identified during a study of cytomegalovirus exposure and HLA in healthy donors. In the study overall: Approximately 190 million T cells yielded 100 million or so unique TCR beta sequences in earlier analysis. Notes on the study in general: Some public TCRs appeared in many individuals, while most sequences were rare. For presence/absence analyses, sequencing depth was assumed to be roughly uniform across donors.

The CDR3 runs 12 residues. Germline lookup yields CDR1 SGDLS and CDR2 YYNGEE. Trimming took 4 bases from V and 14 from J, leaving 17 bases between them. The PCR employed 60 Vbeta primers together with 13 Jbeta primers. Profiling relied on immunoSEQ multiplex PCR, and the TCRdb table lists in-frame clones only, not all of them. The table has about 140,000 clones, roughly 73% seen once; the top ten hold approximately 15%. With respect to this clone: As yet, its antigen is unknown.

The genes are TRBV9 and TRBJ2-3; possibly TRBD1 for D (5 bases). The clonotype comes from a human donor in good health. Sequenced sample: PBMCs. The CDR3 is CASSIWTRRGYF. The CDR3 DNA reads as TGTGCCAGCAGCATCTGGACCCGAAGGGGGTATTTT. Full variable domain (rest looked up from reference TRBV9 and TRBJ2-3): DSGVTQTPKHLITATGQRVTLRCSPRSGDLSVYWYQQSLDQGLQFLIQYYNGEERAKGNILERFSAQQFPDLHSELNLSSLELGDSALYFCASSIWTRRGYFGPGTRLTVL.